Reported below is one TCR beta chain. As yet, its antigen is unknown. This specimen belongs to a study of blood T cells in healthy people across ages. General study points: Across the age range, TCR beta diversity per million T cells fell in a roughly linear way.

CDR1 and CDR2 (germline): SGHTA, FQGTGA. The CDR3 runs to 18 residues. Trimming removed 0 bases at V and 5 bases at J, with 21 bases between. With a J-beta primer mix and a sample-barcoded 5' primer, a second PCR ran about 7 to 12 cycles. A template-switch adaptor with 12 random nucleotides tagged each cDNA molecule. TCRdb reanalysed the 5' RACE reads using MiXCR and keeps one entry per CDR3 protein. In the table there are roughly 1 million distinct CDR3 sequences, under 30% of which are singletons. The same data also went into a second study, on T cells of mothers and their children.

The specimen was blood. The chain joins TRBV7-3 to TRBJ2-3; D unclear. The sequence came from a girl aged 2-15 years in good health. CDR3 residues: CASSLTGVSRNGLDTQYF. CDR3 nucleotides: TGTGCCAGCAGCTTAACCGGCGTATCCAGAAACGGCCTAGATACGCAGTATTTT. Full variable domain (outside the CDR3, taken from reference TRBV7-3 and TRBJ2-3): GAGVSQTPSNKVTEKGKYVELRCDPISGHTALYWYRQSLGQGPEFLIYFQGTGAADDSGLPNDRFFAVRPEGSVSTLKIQRTERGDSAVYLCASSLTGVSRNGLDTQYFGPGTRLTVL.